The 27 T cell receptor beta chains below were found in one sample sequenced in a study of response to subunit inactivated influenza vaccine. TCRdb re-derived calls from the RT-PCR reads in MiXCR, one entry per CDR3 protein. The table lists about 700,000 distinct CDR3 sequences, 11% to 15% of them singletons. This material consisted of PBMCs from blood, taken 14 days before vaccination. The receptor set was obtained from a man in his forties or fifties who received an inactivated influenza vaccine.

The chain combines TRBV30 with TRBJ2-3; possible D gene TRBD1, 6 bases. CDR1 GTSNPN and CDR2 SVGIG come from the germline V gene (reference sequence). CDR3 length: 14 amino acids. The V end lost 5 bases, the J end lost 0 bases, and 12 bases lay between the germline ends. CDR3 sequence reads: CAWGTTGSTDTQYF. The CDR3 nucleotides are TGTGCCTGGGGTACCACAGGGAGCACAGATACGCAGTATTTT.

A few counts support this clonotype. The V gene is TRBV27, the J gene TRBJ2-3, with 15 bases aligning to TRBD2. Germline CDR1 and CDR2: MNHEY and SMNVEV (reference sequence). The CDR3 is 16 amino acids. J was trimmed by 5 bases and V by 2 bases; bases with no gene match: 2. This chain's CDR3 is CASSLTGLAGGDTQYF. Here the CDR3 DNA reads TGTGCCAGCAGTTTAACGGGACTAGCGGGGGGAGATACGCAGTATTTT.

This clonotype showed up just a few times. The V gene is TRBV4-1, the J gene TRBJ1-2; 8 nucleotides match TRBD1. V lost 1 base, J lost 4 bases, and 8 bases stayed unmatched. The CDR3 is 16 amino acids. Germline V gives CDR1 MGHRA, CDR2 YSYEKL. Written as DNA, the CDR3 is TGCGCCAGCAGCCAAGGAGGGTCAGGGGGCTTCTATGGCTACACCTTC. It codes for CASSQGGSGGFYGYTF.

The rearrangement joins TRBV7-9 to TRBJ2-5, with TRBD2 identical over 8 bases. The ends lost 3 bases at V and 5 bases at J; junction bases unmatched: 8. This CDR3 has 15 amino acids. Germline V gene data show CDR1 as SEHNR and CDR2 as FQNEAQ (reference sequence). CDR3 sequence (DNA): TGTGCCAGCAGCTTTCAGCGGGAGTATGGGGAGACCCAGTACTTC. Protein sequence: CASSFQREYGETQYF.

This clonotype was counted a few times. V is TRBV7-9 and J is TRBJ2-5, with D uncertain. From germline, CDR1 is SEHNR and CDR2 FQNEAQ (reference sequence). There are 11 residues in the CDR3. Trimming cost V 5 bases and J 14 bases, with 15 bases left between them. DNA of the CDR3: TGTGCCAGCAGCACTCGTGAGGCCCCTTACTTC. This codes for CASSTREAPYF. The whole variable domain, filled in from reference TRBV7-9 and TRBJ2-5, reads DTGVSQNPRHKITKRGQNVTFRCDPISEHNRLYWYRQTLGQGPEFLTYFQNEAQLEKSRLLSDRFSAERPKGSFSTLEIQRTEQGDSAMYLCASSTREAPYFGPGTRLLVL.

This chain joins TRBV6-1 and TRBJ2-7; D may be TRBD1 (6 bases). Trimming pared 5 bases from V and 9 bases from J, leaving 17 bases between. The CDR3 consists of 13 residues. Germline CDR1 reads MNHNS; CDR2 reads SASEGT. CDR3 amino acids: CASSPRDPRGQYF. The DNA of the CDR3 is TGTGCCAGCAGTCCTCGGGACCCCAGGGGGCAGTACTTC.

This clonotype was found a few times. The rearrangement joins TRBV28 to TRBJ2-7, with D tentatively TRBD2 (6 bases). Trimming took off 5 bases at V and 0 bases at J, with 20 bases between the two ends. Germline V gene lookup returns CDR1 MDHEN and CDR2 SYDVKM. The CDR3 runs to 17 residues. Written as DNA, the CDR3 is TGTGCCAGCAGTCCTCTCCAAGGAGCGGGTTACTCCTACGAGCAGTACTTC. Translating gives CASSPLQGAGYSYEQYF.

The chain carries TRBV15 and TRBJ2-7, with a tentative D call TRBD2 (6 bases). The V gene lost 5 bases and the J gene lost 5 bases, with 10 bases spanning the gap. CDR3 size: 12 residues. In germline, CDR1 is LNHNV, CDR2 YYDKDF (reference sequence). CDR3 bases: TGTGCCACCAGCGGGCTAGCGAACGAGCAGTACTTC. Amino acids: CATSGLANEQYF. Full variable domain (remainder filled in from reference TRBV15 and TRBJ2-7): DAMVIQNPRYQVTQFGKPVTLSCSQTLNHNVMYWYQQKSSQAPKLLFHYYDKDFNNEADTPDNFQSRRPNTSFCFLDIRSPGLGDTAMYLCATSGLANEQYFGPGTRLTVT.

This clonotype was detected ten times or more. The V call is TRBV5-1, the J call TRBJ2-2, with 10 positions matching TRBD1. This CDR3 comprises 17 residues. Losses at the gene ends were 0 bases for V and 1 base for J; bases not matched to a gene: 3. Germline assignment: CDR1 SGHRS and CDR2 YFSETQ. The CDR3: CASSLAGTGVNTGELFF. DNA of the CDR3: TGCGCCAGCAGCTTGGCCGGGACAGGGGTGAACACCGGGGAGCTGTTTTTT.

The chain employs TRBV15 and TRBJ2-1; 11 nucleotides align to TRBD2. CDR3 size: 16 residues. The germline CDR1 and CDR2 sequences are LNHNV and YYDKDF (reference sequence). After removal of 2 bases from V and 2 bases from J, the junction contained 2 bases not matched to a gene. In nucleotides, the CDR3 is TGTGCCACCAGCAGATCTAGCGGGAGGACCTACAATGAGCAGTTCTTC. Its translation is CATSRSSGRTYNEQFF.

The chain couples TRBV3-1 to TRBJ1-1; D is possibly TRBD1 (6 bases). This CDR3 region has 15 residues. Germline V gene lookup returns CDR1 LGHDT and CDR2 YNNKEL (reference sequence). V was shortened by 6 bases and J by 3 bases, with 17 bases between the two germline ends. The CDR3 sequence is CASSNGQILDTEAFF. DNA of the CDR3: TGTGCCAGCAGTAACGGACAGATCCTGGACACTGAAGCTTTCTTT.

The chain is built from TRBV29-1 and TRBJ1-1, with D uncertain. The CDR3 has 14 amino acids. Trimming stripped 2 bases from V and 0 bases from J, with 10 bases between. The germline CDR1 and CDR2 sequences are SQVTM and ANQGSEA. The CDR3, as DNA: TGCAGCGTTGAAATAGGAAATCTGAACACTGAAGCTTTCTTT. Amino acid sequence: CSVEIGNLNTEAFF.

This clonotype was found a few times. This chain links TRBV6-2 or TRBV6-3 with TRBJ2-1, with TRBD1 identical over 9 bases. From germline, CDR1 is MNHEY and CDR2 SVGEGT. The CDR3 is made up of 14 amino acids. The V segment lost 7 bases and the J segment 8 bases; nucleotides outside the gene matches: 9. CDR3 sequence: CASTPPGQGHEQFF. CDR3 in DNA: TGTGCCAGCACCCCTCCGGGACAGGGACATGAGCAGTTCTTC.

V is TRBV4-2 and J is TRBJ2-5; 9 positions match TRBD2. The CDR3 has 20 residues. Germline CDR1 and CDR2: LGHNA and YNFKEQ. Trimming removed 1 base from V and 5 bases from J; junction bases left unmatched: 20. CDR3 in amino acids: CASSQASGLGRGRAGETQYF. Written as DNA, the CDR3 is TGTGCCAGCAGCCAAGCGAGCGGACTAGGGCGCGGGAGGGCCGGGGAGACCCAGTACTTC.

This clonotype was found many times. The chain uses TRBV10-3 and TRBJ2-1; 11 bases are shared with TRBD2. There are 15 residues in the CDR3. V shed 7 bases and J 4 bases; nucleotides not matched to a gene: 6. Looked up from germline, CDR1 is ENHRY and CDR2 is SYGVKD. As DNA, the CDR3 is TGTGCCATCACAGAACTAGCGGGGGTATACAATGAGCAGTTCTTC. Amino acids: CAITELAGVYNEQFF.

The rearrangement joins TRBV25-1 to TRBJ1-1; D is possibly TRBD1 (6 bases). The CDR3 length is 15 residues. CDR1 MGHDK and CDR2 SYGVNS come from the germline V gene. The germline V and J ends were trimmed by 4 bases and 4 bases, with 16 bases remaining between them. The CDR3 here is CASSVPQGSGTEAFF. Written as DNA, the CDR3 is TGTGCCAGCAGTGTCCCACAGGGATCGGGCACTGAAGCTTTCTTT.

V is TRBV29-1 and J is TRBJ2-3; the D gene is possibly TRBD1 (5 bases). Trimming removed 4 bases from V and 1 base from J, with 12 bases in between. The CDR3 length is 14 residues. CDR1 and CDR2 from the germline V gene are SQVTM and ANQGSEA. CDR3: CSVGQGIGTDTQYF. CDR3 coding DNA: TGCAGCGTTGGGCAGGGAATCGGCACAGATACGCAGTATTTT.

This sequence joins TRBV29-1 and TRBJ2-1; 9 nucleotides agree with TRBD2. J gave up 4 bases and V 6 bases, and 7 bases lay outside the gene matches. There are 14 residues in the CDR3. Germline CDR1 and CDR2: SQVTM and ANQGSEA. The CDR3 nucleotides are TGCAGCGTAGCGGAGCGGGAGGTGTACAATGAGCAGTTCTTC. This sequence encodes CSVAEREVYNEQFF.

CDR3 coding DNA: TGCGCCAGCAGCCAAGGTCCGACAGGGGCTGCTTTCTTT. It codes for CASSQGPTGAAFF. The chain employs TRBV4-3 and TRBJ1-1, with TRBD1 matching 8 bases. The CDR3 has 13 residues. V shed 1 base and J 11 bases; nucleotides not matched to a gene: 6. Germline lookup yields CDR1 LGHNA and CDR2 YSLEER.

This clonotype has just a few counts. The gene calls are TRBV20-1 and TRBJ2-1, with D perhaps given as TRBD1 or TRBD2 (5 bases each). V dropped 1 base and J dropped 6 bases, with 19 bases sitting between them. In germline, CDR1 is DFQATT, CDR2 SNEGSKA (reference sequence). This CDR3 region has 16 residues. CDR3 amino acids: CSARGPSQGRGNEQFF. In DNA form, the CDR3 reads TGCAGTGCTAGAGGCCCCAGCCAGGGTCGGGGCAATGAGCAGTTCTTC.

This clonotype was observed a few times. V gene TRBV4-3 combines with J gene TRBJ1-1; TRBD1 is a possible D gene (6 bases). Trimming shortened V by 0 bases and J by 1 base, and 15 bases separated the two germline ends. Germline V gives CDR1 LGHNA, CDR2 YSLEER. This CDR3 has 17 amino acids. The CDR3: CASSQEIKQGENTEAFF. The CDR3, as DNA: TGCGCCAGCAGCCAAGAAATAAAACAGGGAGAGAACACTGAAGCTTTCTTT.

Comments on this clonotype: A much larger clonotype is one base distant, so this may be a read error. It is unclear where the CDR3 begins or ends on the DNA, so no DNA is shown, and the CDR3 is as TCRdb lists it. This sequence joins TRBV29-1 and TRBJ2-1; the tabulated D call, TRBD2, remains unverified against the DNA. Including both end residues, the CDR3 is 13 amino acids long. Looked up from germline, CDR1 is SQVTM and CDR2 is ANQGSEA. CDR3 in amino acids: CSVVASGNNEQLF.

Only a few counts were recorded for this clonotype. V is TRBV7-2 and J is TRBJ2-3; TRBD2 might be the D (6 bases). The V gene's germline CDR1 is SGHTA and CDR2 FQGNSA. This CDR3 has 15 amino acids. The V end lost 5 bases, the J end lost 4 bases, and 16 bases lay between the germline ends. CDR3 residues: CASSPLATRADTQYF. The CDR3 DNA reads TGTGCCAGCAGCCCTCTAGCGACCAGGGCAGATACGCAGTATTTT.

The chain couples TRBV15 to TRBJ2-5; TRBD2 is a possible D gene (6 bases). This CDR3 has 16 residues. Trimming removed 5 bases at V and 1 base at J, with 17 bases between. The germline gives CDR1 LNHNV, CDR2 YYDKDF (reference sequence). The CDR3 sequence: CATSLGRGLLQETQYF. DNA of the CDR3: TGTGCCACCAGCCTGGGGCGGGGTCTACTCCAAGAGACCCAGTACTTC.

The chain combines TRBV4-1 with TRBJ2-3, with TRBD2 identical over 9 bases. Germline CDR1 and CDR2: MGHRA and YSYEKL. The length of the CDR3 is 18 residues. Trimming cost V 0 bases and J 4 bases; bases outside gene matches: 11. CDR3 residues: CASSQEGGLALRADTQYF. As DNA, the CDR3 is TGCGCCAGCAGCCAAGAGGGTGGACTAGCGCTTCGGGCAGATACGCAGTATTTT.

CDR3 amino acids: CASSQQLAGGPGELFF. The DNA of the CDR3 is TGCGCCAGCAGCCAACAACTAGCGGGGGGGCCCGGGGAGCTGTTTTTT. V gene TRBV4-1 combines with J gene TRBJ2-2; 13 positions match TRBD2. In germline, CDR1 is MGHRA, CDR2 YSYEKL. With 2 bases clipped from V and 6 bases from J, the junction kept 3 bases outside the gene matches. There are 16 residues in the CDR3.

This clonotype was seen a few times. The V and J genes are TRBV24-1 and TRBJ2-5, with D unclear. Germline V gene lookup returns CDR1 KGHDR and CDR2 SFDVKD. Trimming took 4 bases from V and 0 from J, leaving 11 bases between them. There are 15 residues in the CDR3. The chain's CDR3 is CATSDRTANQETQYF. CDR3 nucleotide sequence: TGTGCCACCAGTGACCGGACCGCGAACCAAGAGACCCAGTACTTC.